The 12 T cell receptor beta chains below were found in one sample sequenced in a study of blood T cell repertoires in COVID-19. Produced via immunoSEQ multiplex PCR; TCRdb's table is partial and in-frame only. The table has under 250,000 clones, more than 70% seen once. The sequencing sample was made of peripheral blood. The receptors here all came from a woman in her 30s with COVID-19, enrolled during active disease.

This clone was seen a single time. The gene calls are TRBV18 and TRBJ1-4; 7 positions match TRBD1. Germline lookup yields CDR1 KGHSH and CDR2 LQKENI. Trimming took 0 bases from V and 4 from J; bases not matched to a gene: 2. The CDR3 has 15 amino acids. The CDR3 here is CASSPPAGGNEKLFF. The CDR3 DNA reads TGTGCCAGCTCACCACCGGCAGGGGGTAATGAAAAACTGTTTTTT.

The rearrangement links TRBV12-3 or TRBV12-4 to TRBJ1-1, with D unclear. The CDR3 spans 11 residues. V lost 8 bases, J lost 7 bases, and 11 bases lay in between. Here the CDR3 reads CASLLRGEAFF. For the CDR3, the DNA is TGTGCCAGCTTACTCCGGGGTGAAGCTTTCTTT.

The chain recombines TRBV7-2 with TRBJ2-2, with D perhaps TRBD1 (6 bases). Trimming took off 5 bases at V and 2 bases at J, with 15 bases between the two ends. Germline CDR1 reads SGHTA; CDR2 reads FQGNSA. The CDR3 covers 16 residues. CDR3 sequence: CASSIYRDKNTGELFF. CDR3 DNA: TGTGCCAGCAGCATTTACCGGGACAAAAACACCGGGGAGCTGTTTTTT.

V gene TRBV27 combines with J gene TRBJ2-5; possible D gene TRBD2, 5 bases. The CDR3 covers 14 residues. Trimming cost V 3 bases and J 0 bases, with 8 bases left between them. Germline V lookup: CDR1 MNHEY, CDR2 SMNVEV (reference sequence). CDR3 bases: TGTGCCAGCAGTTTGAGCGGACACCAAGAGACCCAGTACTTC. Translating gives CASSLSGHQETQYF.

As concerns this clone: Since a much larger clone is just one base distant, this may be a read error. The genes are TRBV14 and TRBJ1-1; the D gene is possibly TRBD1 (6 bases). The germline V gene has CDR1 SGHDN and CDR2 FVKESK. The CDR3 is made up of 13 amino acids. Trimming stripped 5 bases from V and 0 bases from J, with 7 bases between. CDR3 loop: CASSGQMNTEAFF. CDR3 nucleotide sequence: TGTGCCAGCAGCGGACAGATGAACACTGAAGCTTTCTTT.

V gene TRBV27 combines with J gene TRBJ2-5; the match to TRBD1 covers 7 bases. The CDR3 length is 13 residues. Germline V lookup: CDR1 MNHEY, CDR2 SMNVEV (reference sequence). The V gene end was trimmed by 6 bases and the J gene end by 4 bases; junction bases not matched to a gene: 5. CDR3 loop: CASSRQGRETQYF. The CDR3 DNA reads TGTGCCAGCAGCCGACAGGGAAGAGAGACCCAGTACTTC.

The chain recombines TRBV4-3 with TRBJ1-1; TRBD1 matches 8 bases. The J segment lost 3 bases and the V segment lost 1 base, leaving 1 base of the junction unmatched. The CDR3 totals 14 residues. The V gene's germline CDR1 is LGHNA and CDR2 YSLEER. The CDR3 DNA follows: TGCGCCAGCAGCCAAGCGGACAGGGACACTGAAGCTTTCTTT. Its translation: CASSQADRDTEAFF.

The CDR3 is CASSIGQPTTEAFF. The DNA for the CDR3 is TGTGCCAGTAGTATCGGACAGCCAACGACTGAAGCTTTCTTT. The chain combines TRBV19 with TRBJ1-1; D is possibly TRBD1 (6 bases). The V end lost 3 bases, the J end lost 5 bases, and 13 bases lay between the germline ends. Germline V gives CDR1 LNHDA, CDR2 SQIVND (reference sequence). The CDR3 contains 14 residues.

This clone was counted a few times. The genes are TRBV19 and TRBJ2-1; 9 nucleotides line up with TRBD2. The V segment lost 6 bases and the J segment 10 bases; nucleotides outside the gene matches: 13. The CDR3 is made up of 15 amino acids. Germline V CDR1 and CDR2: LNHDA, SQIVND (reference sequence). CDR3 coding DNA: TGTGCCAGTAGACGCGGGGGTTCTAGCGGGGTCGAGCAGTTCTTC. Translated: CASRRGGSSGVEQFF.

This sequence joins TRBV5-4 and TRBJ2-6; tentative D call: TRBD1 (5 bases). This CDR3 region has 15 residues. Trimming removed 4 bases from V and 0 bases from J, with 8 bases in between. From germline, CDR1 is SGHNT and CDR2 YYREEE (reference sequence). The CDR3, as DNA: TGTGCCAGCAGCGGCGACAGCTCTGGGGCCAACGTCCTGACTTTC. Its protein product is CASSGDSSGANVLTF.

This sequence joins TRBV15 and TRBJ2-1, with D uncertain. Germline V CDR1 and CDR2: LNHNV, YYDKDF (reference sequence). The CDR3 loop spans 13 amino acids. The V gene lost 0 bases and the J gene lost 10 bases, with 10 bases spanning the gap. This CDR3 reads CATSREVPSEQFF. The CDR3 bases are TGTGCCACCAGCAGAGAGGTACCGAGCGAGCAGTTCTTC. Drawing the rest from reference TRBV15 and TRBJ2-1, the complete variable domain is DAMVIQNPRYQVTQFGKPVTLSCSQTLNHNVMYWYQQKSSQAPKLLFHYYDKDFNNEADTPDNFQSRRPNTSFCFLDIRSPGLGDTAMYLCATSREVPSEQFFGPGTRLTVL.

V gene TRBV5-1 combines with J gene TRBJ2-3; 7 bases are a match to TRBD1. Germline V lookup: CDR1 SGHRS, CDR2 YFSETQ. V shed 3 bases and J 5 bases; nucleotides not matched to a gene: 12. The CDR3 spans 16 residues. The CDR3 region has the DNA TGCGCCAGCAGCTCTGAGGGGGCGTATGAAGTAGATACGCAGTATTTT. It translates to CASSSEGAYEVDTQYF.